A single sample is the source of the 19 T cell receptor beta chains below, sequenced in a study of blood T cell repertoires in COVID-19. The repertoire was sequenced with immunoSEQ multiplex PCR; TCRdb's copy has only in-frame clones and lacks some. The sample gives approximately 150,000 clones, about 92% of which show up once; around 17% is in the top ten. The sequencing sample was made of peripheral blood. The receptors originated from a man in his 60s with active or convalescent COVID-19.

This chain joins TRBV5-1 and TRBJ2-2; 7 bases line up with TRBD1. CDR1 SGHRS and CDR2 YFSETQ come from the germline V gene. The CDR3 runs to 15 residues. V gave up 4 bases and J gave up 1 base; unmatched junction bases: 4. This chain's CDR3 is CASSRGTENTGELFF. The CDR3 bases are TGCGCCAGCAGCAGGGGGACAGAGAACACCGGGGAGCTGTTTTTT.

This chain connects TRBV2 to TRBJ1-6; TRBD1 might be the D (5 bases). In germline, CDR1 is SNHLY, CDR2 FYNNEI. The germline V and J ends were trimmed by 4 bases and 7 bases, with 11 bases remaining between them. This CDR3 comprises 14 residues. CDR3 in DNA: TGTGCCAGCAGTGTGGGCAGGGAAAATTCACCCCTCCACTTT. Protein product: CASSVGRENSPLHF.

The chain is built from TRBV6-6 and TRBJ1-3, with D possibly TRBD1 on 6 matching bases. V shed 5 bases and J shed 0 bases, with 11 bases lying between them. Germline V gene lookup returns CDR1 MNHNY and CDR2 SVGAGI (reference sequence). This CDR3 comprises 15 residues. The DNA for the CDR3 is TGTGCCAGCAGTCCTACAGGGAACTCTGGAAACACCATATATTTT. Translating it yields CASSPTGNSGNTIYF.

The chain carries TRBV9 and TRBJ1-2, with a possible D match to TRBD1 (5 bases). Per the germline V gene, CDR1 is SGDLS and CDR2 is YYNGEE. V lost 2 bases, J lost 5 bases, and 10 bases lay in between. The CDR3 is made up of 13 amino acids. Here the CDR3 reads CASSVSGGYGYTF. The CDR3 nucleotides are TGTGCCAGCAGCGTTTCCGGGGGATATGGCTACACCTTC.

This clone has a single count. This chain joins TRBV5-1 and TRBJ2-2; D may be TRBD1 (6 bases). Germline assignment: CDR1 SGHRS and CDR2 YFSETQ. The CDR3 length is 15 residues. Trimming pared 4 bases from V and 1 base from J, leaving 11 bases between. CDR3 region: CASSIRTVNTGELFF. The CDR3 nucleotides read TGCGCCAGCAGCATCAGGACAGTGAACACCGGGGAGCTGTTTTTT.

This clone was seen once. The V call is TRBV5-1, the J call TRBJ2-7; 7 nucleotides align to TRBD1. Germline V lookup: CDR1 SGHRS, CDR2 YFSETQ. With V trimmed by 5 bases and J by 6 bases, 11 bases remained unmatched. The CDR3 extends over 14 amino acids. CDR3 DNA: TGCGCCAGCAGAGCCGAGGGGGCAATCATCGAGCAGTACTTC. Its translation: CASRAEGAIIEQYF.

The chain combines TRBV27 with TRBJ1-2; D unresolved. Trimming removed 5 bases at V and 5 bases at J, with 12 bases between. The CDR3 has 13 residues. Germline V gene sequence: CDR1 MNHEY, CDR2 SMNVEV (reference sequence). For the CDR3, the DNA is TGTGCCAGCAGTGCGACCTGGGCTTATGGCTACACCTTC. Its protein is CASSATWAYGYTF.

The V call is TRBV28, the J call TRBJ2-2; a possible D gene is TRBD2 (6 bases). CDR3 length: 15 residues. V was pared by 10 bases and J by 5 bases, with 20 bases between. Germline V gene sequence: CDR1 MDHEN, CDR2 SYDVKM. The CDR3 here is CATHAGAGRTGELFF. DNA of the CDR3: TGTGCCACCCATGCCGGGGCGGGAAGGACCGGGGAGCTGTTTTTT.

The chain combines TRBV12-3 or TRBV12-4 with TRBJ2-7, with D maybe TRBD2 (5 bases). This CDR3 has 12 amino acids. The V end lost 3 bases, the J end lost 5 bases, and 8 bases lay between the germline ends. CDR3 residues: CASSLAGDEQYF. As DNA, the CDR3 is TGTGCCAGCAGTTTGGCCGGGGACGAGCAGTACTTC.

Only one count was recorded for this clone. The gene calls are TRBV19 and TRBJ1-1; 8 bases are a match to TRBD1. Trimming cost V 5 bases and J 0 bases; bases outside gene matches: 5. The CDR3 runs 15 residues. CDR1 and CDR2 (germline): LNHDA, SQIVND (reference sequence). The CDR3 sequence: CASSLWDRLNTEAFF. The CDR3 DNA reads as TGTGCCAGTAGTCTGTGGGACAGGCTGAACACTGAAGCTTTCTTT.

The chain recombines TRBV11-2 with TRBJ1-1; possible D gene TRBD1, 5 bases. The CDR3 length is 12 residues. Germline CDR1 is SGHAT and CDR2 is FQNNGV. The ends were cut back, 6 bases at V and 5 bases at J, with 10 bases in the middle. CDR3 sequence reads: CASSPRQTEAFF. CDR3 coding DNA: TGTGCCAGCAGTCCTAGACAGACTGAAGCTTTCTTT.

This sequence joins TRBV15 and TRBJ1-4, with D possibly being TRBD1 (5 bases). CDR3 length equals 14 residues. V dropped 4 bases and J dropped 10 bases, with 16 bases sitting between them. Germline values: CDR1 LNHNV, CDR2 YYDKDF (reference sequence). CDR3 coding DNA: TGTGCCACCAGCAAAGGGACGGGAGGTGGAAAACTGTTTTTT. Amino acid sequence: CATSKGTGGGKLFF.

The rearrangement uses TRBV9 and TRBJ2-5, with 13 bases fitting TRBD2. CDR1 and CDR2 from the germline V gene are SGDLS and YYNGEE. J was trimmed by 4 bases and V by 2 bases; bases with no gene match: 2. This CDR3 contains 15 residues. CDR3 residues: CASSVTSGGSETQYF. The CDR3 nucleotides read TGTGCCAGCAGCGTGACTAGCGGGGGGTCAGAGACCCAGTACTTC.

For the CDR3, the DNA is TGTGCCATCAGTGCAGAGACAGGGGCAAAAAACATTCAGTACTTC. It translates to CAISAETGAKNIQYF. This chain links TRBV10-3 with TRBJ2-4; 8 bases line up with TRBD1. This CDR3 region has 15 residues. J lost 4 bases, V lost 4 bases, and 6 bases had no gene match. The germline CDR1 and CDR2 sequences are ENHRY and SYGVKD.

The table lists this clone with a count of one. The V call is TRBV4-1, the J call TRBJ2-6; TRBD2 matches at 7 bases. The germline V gene has CDR1 MGHRA and CDR2 YSYEKL. CDR3 size: 18 residues. V shed 1 base, J shed 4 bases, and the junction held 10 bases outside the gene matches. In DNA, the CDR3 is TGCGCCAGCAGCCAAGTTGGGAGGGCAGGGTACGGGGCCAACGTCCTGACTTTC. Protein sequence: CASSQVGRAGYGANVLTF.

The gene calls are TRBV12-3 or TRBV12-4 and TRBJ1-5, with D uncertain. V lost 3 bases and J lost 5, with 5 bases in between. The CDR3 runs to 12 residues. The DNA for the CDR3 is TGTGCCAGCAGTTTCGGAGATCAGCCCCAGCATTTT. This gives the protein CASSFGDQPQHF.

The genes are TRBV5-1 and TRBJ2-1, with D perhaps matching TRBD1 (6 bases). Trimming removed 4 bases from V and 5 bases from J, with 19 bases in between. Germline V gene data show CDR1 as SGHRS and CDR2 as YFSETQ. The CDR3 has 16 residues. The CDR3 DNA follows: TGCGCCAGCAGCCCGCGCGGACAGCAAGGGGACAATGAGCAGTTCTTC. It is translated as CASSPRGQQGDNEQFF. Looking up the rest from reference TRBV5-1 and TRBJ2-1 gives the full variable domain: KAGVTQTPRYLIKTRGQQVTLSCSPISGHRSVSWYQQTPGQGLQFLFEYFSETQRNKGNFPGRFSGRQFSNSRSEMNVSTLELGDSALYLCASSPRGQQGDNEQFFGPGTRLTVL.

The gene calls are TRBV7-8 and TRBJ2-5; possibly TRBD1 for D (6 bases). V lost 3 bases to trimming and J lost 2 bases, with 10 bases between them. There are 14 residues in the CDR3. CDR1 and CDR2 from the germline V gene are SGHVS and FQNEAQ. CDR3 sequence reads: CASSFFRGQETQYF. The CDR3 DNA sequence: TGTGCCAGCAGCTTTTTCAGGGGTCAAGAGACCCAGTACTTC. Supplemented by reference TRBV7-8 and TRBJ2-5, the full variable domain reads GAGVSQSPRYKVAKRGQDVALRCDPISGHVSLFWYQQALGQGPEFLTYFQNEAQLDKSGLPSDRFFAERPEGSVSTLKIQRTQQEDSAVYLCASSFFRGQETQYFGPGTRLLVL.

The rearrangement uses TRBV6-5 and TRBJ2-7; D is perhaps TRBD1 (6 bases). V lost 6 bases and J lost 5, with 20 bases in between. Germline V gene lookup returns CDR1 MNHEY and CDR2 SVGAGI. CDR3 length: 15 residues. As DNA, the CDR3 is TGTGCCAGCAGAGACGAGACAGGTTTCTTACACGAGCAGTACTTC. It yields the protein CASRDETGFLHEQYF.